Each of the 20 T cell receptor beta chains below was sequenced from the same sample in a study of technical replicates of blood from a handful of donors. Assay used: immunoSEQ multiplex PCR; TCRdb lists only in-frame clones, some missing. This sample has about 97,000 clones; roughly 96% occur once, and the top ten carry approximately 0.33%. Sequencing used T cells isolated from PBMCs. These receptors originate from a human donor in good health.

This chain uses TRBV7-9 with TRBJ1-1; 7 positions match TRBD1. The CDR3 sequence is 14 residues long. J lost 6 bases, V lost 5 bases, and 9 bases had no gene match. Germline-derived CDR1 and CDR2 are SEHNR and FQNEAQ (reference sequence). The chain's CDR3 is CASSVGAGGPEAFF. The CDR3 DNA reads TGTGCCAGCAGCGTGGGTGCAGGGGGTCCTGAAGCTTTCTTT. Full variable domain (remainder filled in from reference TRBV7-9 and TRBJ1-1): DTGVSQNPRHKITKRGQNVTFRCDPISEHNRLYWYRQTLGQGPEFLTYFQNEAQLEKSRLLSDRFSAERPKGSFSTLEIQRTEQGDSAMYLCASSVGAGGPEAFFGQGTRLTVV.

The V call is TRBV7-8, the J call TRBJ2-3; 11 bases map to TRBD2. The CDR3 is 16 residues long. The V and J ends lost 0 bases and 4 bases, in that order; junction bases with no gene match: 3. Germline V gene lookup returns CDR1 SGHVS and CDR2 FQNEAQ. The CDR3: CASSLAASGRSDTQYF. The CDR3 bases are TGTGCCAGCAGCTTAGCGGCTAGCGGGAGGTCAGATACGCAGTATTTT.

The chain uses TRBV7-3 and TRBJ1-1, with D unresolved. This CDR3 region has 13 residues. Trimming removed 0 bases from V and 6 bases from J, with 8 bases in between. Looked up from germline, CDR1 is SGHTA and CDR2 is FQGTGA. This chain's CDR3 is CASSLTSGAEAFF. The CDR3 DNA reads TGTGCCAGCAGCTTAACCTCCGGGGCTGAAGCTTTCTTT.

This clone was counted once. The rearrangement uses TRBV5-4 and TRBJ2-1; TRBD1 matches 7 bases. The CDR3 is 14 residues long. After removal of 0 bases from V and 5 bases from J, the junction contained 2 bases not matched to a gene. Germline V gene data show CDR1 as SGHNT and CDR2 as YYREEE (reference sequence). CDR3 sequence: CASSLGDRDNEQFF. CDR3 bases: TGTGCCAGCAGCTTGGGCGACAGGGACAATGAGCAGTTCTTC.

The CDR3 region is CASSLSEGYGYTF. The CDR3 region has the DNA TGTGCCAGCAGTTTATCAGAGGGCTATGGCTACACCTTC. This sequence joins TRBV28 and TRBJ1-2; D remains unclear. The germline V and J ends were trimmed by 1 base and 4 bases, with 7 bases remaining between them. The CDR3 consists of 13 residues. Germline loops: CDR1 MDHEN, CDR2 SYDVKM.

The V and J genes are TRBV29-1 and TRBJ2-1; TRBD1 might be the D (5 bases). The CDR3 extends over 11 amino acids. CDR1 and CDR2 (germline): SQVTM, ANQGSEA. Trimming cost V 6 bases and J 6 bases, with 9 bases left between them. CDR3 in amino acids: CSVQGANEQFF. The DNA for the CDR3 is TGCAGCGTCCAAGGGGCCAATGAGCAGTTCTTC.

The table lists this clone with a few counts. This CDR3 reads CASSFSPSRSYEQYF. The CDR3 DNA sequence: TGTGCCAGCAGTTTCTCGCCTAGCCGTTCCTACGAGCAGTACTTC. This chain connects TRBV27 to TRBJ2-7, with TRBD2 as a possible D gene (5 bases). V lost 3 bases and J 1 base, leaving 13 bases between the germline ends. CDR1 MNHEY and CDR2 SMNVEV come from the germline V gene (reference sequence). The CDR3 consists of 15 residues.

This clone showed up just once. V is TRBV5-1 and J is TRBJ2-1, with D maybe TRBD2 (6 bases). CDR1 and CDR2 from the germline V gene are SGHRS and YFSETQ. Trimming took off 2 bases at V and 4 bases at J, with 13 bases between the two ends. This CDR3 spans 15 amino acids. CDR3 in DNA: TGCGCCAGCAGCTTTGTAGCGGAGTCATACAATGAGCAGTTCTTC. Amino acid sequence: CASSFVAESYNEQFF.

V is TRBV5-4 and J is TRBJ1-2, with no clear D. V lost 4 bases to trimming and J lost 6 bases, with 10 bases between them. The CDR3 spans 12 residues. In germline, CDR1 is SGHNT, CDR2 YYREEE (reference sequence). The CDR3 region is CASSRGADGYTF. CDR3 DNA sequence: TGTGCCAGCAGCCGAGGCGCGGATGGCTACACCTTC. Complete variable domain (other parts from reference TRBV5-4 and TRBJ1-2): ETGVTQSPTHLIKTRGQQVTLRCSSQSGHNTVSWYQQALGQGPQFIFQYYREEENGRGNFPPRFSGLQFPNYSSELNVNALELDDSALYLCASSRGADGYTFGSGTRLTVV.

V is TRBV27 and J is TRBJ1-4, with TRBD1 as a possible D gene (5 bases). Deletions cut 3 bases from V and 8 bases from J, with 10 bases between. Germline-derived CDR1 and CDR2 are MNHEY and SMNVEV (reference sequence). This CDR3 comprises 13 residues. The CDR3 protein is CASSLSGEEKLFF. In DNA, the CDR3 is TGTGCCAGCAGTTTGTCGGGGGAGGAAAAACTGTTTTTT.

This clone was counted once. The chain links TRBV6-5 to TRBJ1-1; D remains ambiguous. Per germline, CDR1 MNHEY and CDR2 SVGAGI. CDR3 length: 13 residues. V was cut by 0 bases and J by 4 bases, with 6 bases left in between. In nucleotides, the CDR3 is TGTGCCAGCAGTTACTCAGCAGGCACTGAAGCTTTCTTT. Translating gives CASSYSAGTEAFF.

V usage is TRBV7-2 and J usage is TRBJ2-5; D gene ambiguous. Germline assignment: CDR1 SGHTA and CDR2 FQGNSA. V was trimmed by 5 bases and J by 9 bases, leaving 10 bases between them. This CDR3 is 11 amino acids long. This CDR3 is CASSSSDPQYF. In nucleotides, the CDR3 is TGTGCCAGCAGCAGCTCCGATCCCCAGTACTTC.

J is TRBJ2-3 and V is TRBV29-1, with 7 bases matching TRBD2. The CDR3 consists of 14 residues. V was clipped by 4 bases and J by 3 bases; unmatched bases: 7. Germline CDR1 is SQVTM and CDR2 is ANQGSEA. The CDR3 is CSVGSREGTDTQYF. The CDR3 DNA reads as TGCAGCGTTGGTTCCAGGGAGGGAACAGATACGCAGTATTTT.

The rearrangement links TRBV10-3 to TRBJ2-5, with 7 positions matching TRBD2. V dropped 4 bases and J dropped 2; count of bases not matched to a gene: 4. The CDR3 is 14 residues long. The germline V gene has CDR1 ENHRY and CDR2 SYGVKD. This chain's CDR3 is CAISGTSDQETQYF. CDR3 DNA sequence: TGTGCCATCAGTGGTACTAGCGATCAAGAGACCCAGTACTTC.

The chain employs TRBV7-9 and TRBJ2-7; tentative D call: TRBD1 (5 bases). The CDR3 contains 13 residues. The germline V gene has CDR1 SEHNR and CDR2 FQNEAQ (reference sequence). Trimming removed 5 bases from V and 2 bases from J, with 10 bases in between. The CDR3 sequence is CASSPPTAYEQYF. CDR3 DNA: TGTGCCAGCAGCCCCCCGACAGCCTACGAGCAGTACTTC.

V and J are TRBV13 and TRBJ2-1, with 7 nucleotides matching TRBD2. Trimming cost V 1 base and J 0 bases; bases outside gene matches: 6. The V gene's germline CDR1 is PRHDT and CDR2 FYEKMQ (reference sequence). The CDR3 extends over 17 amino acids. CDR3 DNA sequence: TGTGCCAGCAGCTTAGAAAGCGGGGTGGGCTCCTACAATGAGCAGTTCTTC. As protein: CASSLESGVGSYNEQFF.

The chain links TRBV5-6 to TRBJ1-2; D is possibly TRBD1 (5 bases). The germline gives CDR1 SGHDT, CDR2 YYEEEE. Trimming stripped 4 bases from V and 1 base from J, with 11 bases between. This CDR3 comprises 14 residues. The CDR3 region has the DNA TGTGCCAGCAGCCACCTCAGGGATAACTATGGCTACACCTTC. Translating gives CASSHLRDNYGYTF.

V is TRBV19 and J is TRBJ1-2, with a weak D call TRBD1 (6 bases). From germline, CDR1 is LNHDA and CDR2 SQIVND (reference sequence). Trimming removed 1 base at V and 6 bases at J, with 9 bases between. CDR3 size: 13 residues. The CDR3 DNA sequence: TGTGCCAGTAGTATAGGACAGGCCGATGGCTACACCTTC. This encodes CASSIGQADGYTF.

The rearrangement uses TRBV19 and TRBJ1-1, with 9 bases aligning to TRBD1. The length of the CDR3 is 16 residues. V shed 6 bases, J shed 6 bases, and the junction held 14 bases outside the gene matches. Germline assignment: CDR1 LNHDA and CDR2 SQIVND (reference sequence). The CDR3 loop is CASSWDREKGYPEAFF. The CDR3 coding sequence is TGTGCCAGTAGCTGGGACAGGGAGAAAGGATATCCTGAAGCTTTCTTT.

The chain joins TRBV5-4 to TRBJ2-5, with 10 bases that match TRBD2. Unmatched junction bases numbered 15, after V lost 4 bases and J lost 3 bases. Germline V gene lookup returns CDR1 SGHNT and CDR2 YYREEE (reference sequence). The CDR3 loop spans 18 amino acids. In nucleotides, the CDR3 is TGTGCCAGCAGCGCCGACCCACGGCTAGCGGGAGAGGAAGAGACCCAGTACTTC. Protein product: CASSADPRLAGEEETQYF.